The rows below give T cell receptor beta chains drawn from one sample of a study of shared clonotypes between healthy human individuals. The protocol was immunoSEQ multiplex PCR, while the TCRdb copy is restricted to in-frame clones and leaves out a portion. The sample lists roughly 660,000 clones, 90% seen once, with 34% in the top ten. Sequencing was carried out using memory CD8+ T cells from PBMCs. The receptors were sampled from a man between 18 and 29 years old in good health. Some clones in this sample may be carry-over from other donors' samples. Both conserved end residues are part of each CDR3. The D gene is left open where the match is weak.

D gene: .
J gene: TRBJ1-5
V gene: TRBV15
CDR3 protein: CATRWAGSNQPQHF

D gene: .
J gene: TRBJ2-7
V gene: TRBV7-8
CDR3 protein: CASSEQGPRYEQYF

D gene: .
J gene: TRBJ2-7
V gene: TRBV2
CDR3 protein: CASREGPIYEQYF

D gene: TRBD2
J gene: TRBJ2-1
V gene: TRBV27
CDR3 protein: CASSPTSGRYNEQFF

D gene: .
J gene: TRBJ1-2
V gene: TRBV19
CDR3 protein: CASSSVWDPYGYTF

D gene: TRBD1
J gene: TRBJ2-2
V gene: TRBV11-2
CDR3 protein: CASSLGARGLTGELFF

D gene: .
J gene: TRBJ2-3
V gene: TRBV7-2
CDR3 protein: CASSAGTYTDTQYF

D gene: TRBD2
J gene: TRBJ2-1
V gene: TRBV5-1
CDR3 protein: CASNTGPLATTYNEQFF

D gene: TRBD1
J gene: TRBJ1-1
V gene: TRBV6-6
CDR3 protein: CASRNSAGQGSGAFF

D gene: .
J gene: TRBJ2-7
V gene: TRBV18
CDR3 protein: CASSSGPLTGSYEQYF

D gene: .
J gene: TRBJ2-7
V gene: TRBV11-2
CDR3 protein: CASSPHPGRGSYEQYF

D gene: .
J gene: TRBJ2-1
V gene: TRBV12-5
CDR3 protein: CASGQSPSGGRSSYNEQFF

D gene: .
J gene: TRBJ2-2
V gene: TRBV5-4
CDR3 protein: CASSPPGVNTGELFF

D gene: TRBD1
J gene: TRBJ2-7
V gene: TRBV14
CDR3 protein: CASSQGTGTGTLEQYF

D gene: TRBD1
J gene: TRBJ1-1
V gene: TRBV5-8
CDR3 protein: CASSTPGQGAGNTEAFF

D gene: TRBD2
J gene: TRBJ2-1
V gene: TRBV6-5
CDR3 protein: CAVGGTYNEQFF

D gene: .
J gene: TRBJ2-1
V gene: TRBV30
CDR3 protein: CAWSWGSRDEQFF

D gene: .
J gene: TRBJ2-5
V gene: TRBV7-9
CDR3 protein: CASSLRQGYQETQYF

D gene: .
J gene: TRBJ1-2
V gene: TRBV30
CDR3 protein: CAWSLPPPEAPYGYTF

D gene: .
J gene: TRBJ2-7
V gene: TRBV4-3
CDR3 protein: CASSHRQGLSYEQYF

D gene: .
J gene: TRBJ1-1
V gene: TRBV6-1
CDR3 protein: CASSEAPWGGIRTEAFF

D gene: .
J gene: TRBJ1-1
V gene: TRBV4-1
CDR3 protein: CASSQTINRNTEAFF

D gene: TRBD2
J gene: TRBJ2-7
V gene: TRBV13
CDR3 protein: CASSQIYGTSGLEQYF

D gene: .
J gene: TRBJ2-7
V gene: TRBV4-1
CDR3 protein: CASSQVLPNEQYF

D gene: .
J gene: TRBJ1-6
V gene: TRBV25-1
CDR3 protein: CASSEERGKPLHF

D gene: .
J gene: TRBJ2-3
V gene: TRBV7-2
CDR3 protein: CASSLATVSTDTQYF

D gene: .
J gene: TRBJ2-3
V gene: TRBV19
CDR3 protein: CASSSAPGSGGDTQYF

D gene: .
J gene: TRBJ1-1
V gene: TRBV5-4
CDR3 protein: CASSASRGGTEAFF

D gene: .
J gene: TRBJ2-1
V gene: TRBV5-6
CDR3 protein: CASSLAVSYNEQFF

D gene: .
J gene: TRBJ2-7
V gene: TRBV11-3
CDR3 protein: CASSFGGSYEQYF

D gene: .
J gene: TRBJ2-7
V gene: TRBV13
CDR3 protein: CASSLGVHEQYF

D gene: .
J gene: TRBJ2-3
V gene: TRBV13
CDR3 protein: CASSSSEDTQYF

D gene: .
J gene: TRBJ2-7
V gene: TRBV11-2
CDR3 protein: CASSLDYGYEQYF

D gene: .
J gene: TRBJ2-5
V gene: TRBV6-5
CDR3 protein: CASSYGTKSGTQYF

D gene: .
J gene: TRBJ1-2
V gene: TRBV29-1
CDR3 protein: CSVEGDGYTF

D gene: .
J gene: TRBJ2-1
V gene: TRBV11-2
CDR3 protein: CASSLDPGRSSYNEQFF

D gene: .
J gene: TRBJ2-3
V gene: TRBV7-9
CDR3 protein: CASSLFGISVTDTQYF

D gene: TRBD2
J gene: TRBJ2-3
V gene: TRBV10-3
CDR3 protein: CAISEFGSGRAVPLPDTQYF

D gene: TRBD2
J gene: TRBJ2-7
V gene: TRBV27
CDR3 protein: CASRGLAEAYEQYF

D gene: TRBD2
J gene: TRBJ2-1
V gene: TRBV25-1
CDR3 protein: CASSESGREYNEQFF

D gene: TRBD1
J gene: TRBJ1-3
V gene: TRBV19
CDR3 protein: CASFTRDRGLPAGNTIYF

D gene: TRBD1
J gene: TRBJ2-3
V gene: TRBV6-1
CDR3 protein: CASSGTGGVDTQYF

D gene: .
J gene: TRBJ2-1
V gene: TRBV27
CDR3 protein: CASTSPGLTRDNEQFF

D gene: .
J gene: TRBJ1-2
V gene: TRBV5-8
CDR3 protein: CASSFRQGGNGYTF

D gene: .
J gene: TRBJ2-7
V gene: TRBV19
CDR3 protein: CASSIGGPYHHIHEQYF

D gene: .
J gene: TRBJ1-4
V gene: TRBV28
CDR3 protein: CAAGQGITNEKLFF

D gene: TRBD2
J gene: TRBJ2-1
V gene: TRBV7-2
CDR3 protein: CASSFLREGRMDEQFF

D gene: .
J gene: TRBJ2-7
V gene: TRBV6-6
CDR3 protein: CASSYGGGSRYEQYF

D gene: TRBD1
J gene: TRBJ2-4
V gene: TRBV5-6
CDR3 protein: CASSFGTGPNIQYF

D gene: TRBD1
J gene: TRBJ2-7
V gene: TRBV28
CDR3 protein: CASNYDRGNEQYF